This T cell receptor (beta chain) was sequenced for a study of technical replicates of blood from a handful of donors. This CDR3 comprises 20 residues. Trimming removed 2 bases from V and 0 bases from J, with 20 bases in between. The repertoire was sequenced with immunoSEQ multiplex PCR; TCRdb's copy has only in-frame clones and lacks some. The sample carries some 64,000 clones, roughly 97% recorded once. This clonotype was sampled from a human donor in good health. Sequenced material: T cells isolated from PBMCs. The genes are TRBV23-1 and TRBJ2-6; TRBD1 is a possible D gene (5 bases). TRBV23-1 is annotated as an ORF whose role is uncertain. The CDR3 region has the DNA TGCGCCAGCAGTCAAGGACCTGACAGACGGCCCACCTCTGGGGCCAACGTCCTGACTTTC. This sequence encodes CASSQGPDRRPTSGANVLTF.